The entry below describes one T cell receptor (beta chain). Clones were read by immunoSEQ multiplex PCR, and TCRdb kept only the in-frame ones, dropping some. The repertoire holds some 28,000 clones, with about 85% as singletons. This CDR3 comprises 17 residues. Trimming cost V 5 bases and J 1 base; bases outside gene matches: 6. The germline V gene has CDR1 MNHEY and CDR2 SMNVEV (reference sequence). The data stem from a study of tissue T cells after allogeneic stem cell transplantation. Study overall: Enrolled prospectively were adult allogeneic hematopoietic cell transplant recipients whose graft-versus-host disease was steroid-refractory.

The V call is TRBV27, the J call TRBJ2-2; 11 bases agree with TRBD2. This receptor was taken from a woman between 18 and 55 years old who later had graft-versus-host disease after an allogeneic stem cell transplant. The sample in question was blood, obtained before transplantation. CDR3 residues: CASSGYSGRGNTGELFF. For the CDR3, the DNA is TGTGCCAGCAGTGGATATAGCGGGAGGGGGAACACCGGGGAGCTGTTTTTT.